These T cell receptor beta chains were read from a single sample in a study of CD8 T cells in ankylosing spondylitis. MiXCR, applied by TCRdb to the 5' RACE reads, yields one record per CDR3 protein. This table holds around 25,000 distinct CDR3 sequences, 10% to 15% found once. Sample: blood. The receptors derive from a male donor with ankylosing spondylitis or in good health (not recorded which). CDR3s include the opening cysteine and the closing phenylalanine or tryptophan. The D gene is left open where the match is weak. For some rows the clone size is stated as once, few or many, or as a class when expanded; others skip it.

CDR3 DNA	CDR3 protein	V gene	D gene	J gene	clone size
TGCAGCGTTGTTTGGGGAAGCAATCAGCCCCAGCATTTT	CSVVWGSNQPQHF	TRBV29-1	-	TRBJ1-5	-
TGTGCCAGTAGTGTGCTAGCGGGGGACAATGAGCAGTTCTTC	CASSVLAGDNEQFF	TRBV19	TRBD2	TRBJ2-1	-
TGTGCCAGCAGTTACCTCCGGCGGGGTTACGCAGATACGCAGTATTTT	CASSYLRRGYADTQYF	TRBV6-2/TRBV6-3	-	TRBJ2-3	many
TGTGCCACCAGAACCACAGGGGGCGATACCGGGGAGCTGTTTTTT	CATRTTGGDTGELFF	TRBV24-1	TRBD1	TRBJ2-2	many
TGTGCCAGCAGCAGAAAGCGGGACCCCTACAATGAGCAGTTCTTC	CASSRKRDPYNEQFF	TRBV7-9	TRBD2	TRBJ2-1	-
TGTGCCAGCAGCCTCTGGGACGGACAGGGCGGGGAGCTGTTTTTT	CASSLWDGQGGELFF	TRBV7-2	TRBD1	TRBJ2-2	-
TGTGCCAGCAGCTTAAGACAGACCACAGATACGCAGTATTTT	CASSLRQTTDTQYF	TRBV5-6	-	TRBJ2-3	many
TGTGCCAGCAGGGACAGCTCCTACAATGAGCAGTTCTTC	CASRDSSYNEQFF	TRBV12-3/TRBV12-4	-	TRBJ2-1	many
TGTGCCAGCAGGGACAGGGGCGCCGAGCAGTACTTC	CASRDRGAEQYF	TRBV28	TRBD1	TRBJ2-7	-
TGCGCCAGCAGCTGGGTGGGACAGGGAGGACACAATGAGCAGTTCTTC	CASSWVGQGGHNEQFF	TRBV5-1	TRBD1	TRBJ2-1	many
TGTGCCAGCAGCTTAACCCGAAGTGGAATGCAGACCCAGTACTTC	CASSLTRSGMQTQYF	TRBV7-3	-	TRBJ2-5	many
TGCAGTGCGCCCGGCCCCAGCGGGGGCCGCACAGATACGCAGTATTTT	CSAPGPSGGRTDTQYF	TRBV20-1	TRBD2	TRBJ2-3	few
TGTGCCAGCAGGGCCCAGAGTGGAAGGGGGCAGTACTTC	CASRAQSGRGQYF	TRBV28	-	TRBJ2-7	few
TGCAGCGTGGGTGGTAGGGAGGGGAACATTCAGTACTTC	CSVGGREGNIQYF	TRBV29-1	TRBD2	TRBJ2-4	-
TGCAGCGTTGAAGAGTTAAGCGGGGCAGGAAACATTCAGTACTTC	CSVEELSGAGNIQYF	TRBV29-1	TRBD2	TRBJ2-4	-
TGTGCCAGCAGTACCGGTCCCTGGGGTGAGCAGTTCTTC	CASSTGPWGEQFF	TRBV6-5	-	TRBJ2-1	many
TGCGCCAGCACCGAGGGGGGGGCGGACGAAAAACTGTTTTTT	CASTEGGADEKLFF	TRBV5-1	-	TRBJ1-4	-
TGCGCCAGCAGCTTGGGTTCTAACAATGAGCAGTTCTTC	CASSLGSNNEQFF	TRBV5-1	-	TRBJ2-1	few
TGTGCCAGCAGCCCAGACCCCCCCCTCTACAATGAGCAGTTCTTC	CASSPDPPLYNEQFF	TRBV5-4	-	TRBJ2-1	-
TGTGCCAGCAGCTCCTTTAGCGGGTCTGGACCCTACAATGAGCAGTTCTTC	CASSSFSGSGPYNEQFF	TRBV7-6	TRBD2	TRBJ2-1	few
TGTGCCAGCAGCTTAGAACGGGCCCAGGGCTTCAATGAGCAGTTCTTC	CASSLERAQGFNEQFF	TRBV11-2	-	TRBJ2-1	few
TGTGCCAGCAGTAGGACAGGGGTAACTGGGGCCAACGTCCTGACTTTC	CASSRTGVTGANVLTF	TRBV4-2	TRBD1	TRBJ2-6	few
TGCAGTGCTAGTGTCAGCGGGGGCCAACAAGAGACCCAGTACTTC	CSASVSGGQQETQYF	TRBV20-1	TRBD2	TRBJ2-5	many
TGCGCCAGCACGGCCTCGAGTTGGACCGGGGAGCTGTTTTTT	CASTASSWTGELFF	TRBV5-1	-	TRBJ2-2	many
TGTGCCAGCAGTCCAATCGGGACAGGAGCTAATCAGCCCCAGCATTTT	CASSPIGTGANQPQHF	TRBV28	TRBD1	TRBJ1-5	many
TGTGCCAGCAGGGACACCACAACTAATGAAAAACTGTTTTTT	CASRDTTTNEKLFF	TRBV12-3/TRBV12-4	-	TRBJ1-4	many
TGCGCCAGCAGCCCTCTAGCGGGAGATGCGGAAGAGCAGTTCTTC	CASSPLAGDAEEQFF	TRBV5-1	TRBD2	TRBJ2-1	-
TGCGCCAGCAGCTCCTACTCTAGCGGGGCGGATACGCAGTATTTT	CASSSYSSGADTQYF	TRBV5-1	TRBD2	TRBJ2-3	few
TGCAGCGTTGGAACAGAGAACAATGAGCAGTTCTTC	CSVGTENNEQFF	TRBV29-1	-	TRBJ2-1	-
TGTGCCATCAGGGGGACTAGCGGGGGAACAGATACGCAGTATTTT	CAIRGTSGGTDTQYF	TRBV10-3	TRBD2	TRBJ2-3	-
TGTGCCAGCTCATCAACCGGACAGGGGGGCACAGATACGCAGTATTTT	CASSSTGQGGTDTQYF	TRBV18	TRBD1	TRBJ2-3	-
TGTGCCAGCAGTCCCCGACAGGTCCGGAATGGCGGGGAGCTGTTTTTT	CASSPRQVRNGGELFF	TRBV28	-	TRBJ2-2	-
TGTGCCAGCAGTTTTTCCCAGGGTGAATCACCCCTCCACTTT	CASSFSQGESPLHF	TRBV27	-	TRBJ1-6	many
TGTGCCAGCAGTTGGGACAGGGGATCACCCCTCCACTTT	CASSWDRGSPLHF	TRBV12-3/TRBV12-4	TRBD1	TRBJ1-6	few
TGTGCCAGCAGCTTAGGCCTCGAAGGGAATTTGGATGAAGCTTTCTTT	CASSLGLEGNLDEAFF	TRBV11-2	-	TRBJ1-1	many
TGCAGTGCTAGCGGGACCTACGAGCAGTACTTC	CSASGTYEQYF	TRBV20-1	-	TRBJ2-7	many
TGTGCCAGCAGTTACTCGGCTAGCGGGAAAAACGAGCAGTACTTC	CASSYSASGKNEQYF	TRBV6-6	TRBD2	TRBJ2-7	many
TGTGCCAGCAGTCCCCGCCTAGCGGGAGTTAGCACCGGGGAGCTGTTTTTT	CASSPRLAGVSTGELFF	TRBV6-5	TRBD2	TRBJ2-2	few
TGTGCCAGCAGCTTAGCATTCAGAAAAGAGACCCAGTACTTC	CASSLAFRKETQYF	TRBV7-6	-	TRBJ2-5	few
TGTGCCAGCAGCTTTCGTACCGGGACAGCCCGTTATGAGCAGTTCTTC	CASSFRTGTARYEQFF	TRBV5-5	TRBD1	TRBJ2-1	-
TGCGCCAGCAGCCAAGAATATGGGACGGGTGGAAAACTGTTTTTT	CASSQEYGTGGKLFF	TRBV4-3	-	TRBJ1-4	many
TGCAGTGCTAGATATGCCTACGAGCAGTACTTC	CSARYAYEQYF	TRBV20-1	-	TRBJ2-7	many
TGTGCCAGCAGCTCCTCCACAGATACGCAGTATTTT	CASSSSTDTQYF	TRBV7-3	-	TRBJ2-3	many
TGCAGTGCTAGCGGCGGGTACACAGATACGCAGTATTTT	CSASGGYTDTQYF	TRBV20-1	-	TRBJ2-3	many
TGTGCCAGCAGCCCGGACCTTGGGGGTGAGACCCAGTACTTC	CASSPDLGGETQYF	TRBV7-2	-	TRBJ2-5	many
TGCGCCAGCAGCTTGTCCAGGGTTAATGAAAAACTGTTTTTT	CASSLSRVNEKLFF	TRBV5-1	-	TRBJ1-4	medium-sized
TGTGCCAGCAGCCAAGGCGGGGTGCATCAGCCCCAGCATTTT	CASSQGGVHQPQHF	TRBV6-2/TRBV6-3	-	TRBJ1-5	-
TGTGCCAGCAGCTGGGGACAGAACACCGGGGAGCTGTTTTTT	CASSWGQNTGELFF	TRBV6-5	-	TRBJ2-2	-
TGTGCCAGCAGCCAGATAGGGGAGACCCAGTACTTC	CASSQIGETQYF	TRBV11-2	-	TRBJ2-5	many
TGCAGTGCCGGGGGCCCTAGCTCCTACAATGAGCAGTTCTTC	CSAGGPSSYNEQFF	TRBV20-1	-	TRBJ2-1	many
TGTGCCACGGGACTAGCGATCAATGAGCAGTTCTTC	CATGLAINEQFF	TRBV27	TRBD2	TRBJ2-1	-